This entry lists 15 T cell receptor beta chains sequenced from one sample in a study of CD4 T cells in relation to SARS-CoV-2 and coronaviruses. Assay: immunoSEQ multiplex PCR; the TCRdb copy retains only in-frame clones and omits some. The sample includes about 60,000 clones, under 95% seen only once; the top ten take 0.4%. The sequencing sample was made of naive CD4+ T cells from PBMCs. Noted subset: naive CD4+ T cells isolated by negative enrichment. Receptors originate from an adult with COVID-19.

The CDR3 protein is CASRPLAGVLSSYEQYF. For the CDR3, the DNA is TGTGCCAGCAGGCCCCTAGCGGGAGTCCTAAGCTCCTACGAGCAGTACTTC. The rearrangement links TRBV28 to TRBJ2-7; 10 positions match TRBD2. Losses at the gene ends were 6 bases for V and 0 bases for J; bases not matched to a gene: 11. Germline V gene sequence: CDR1 MDHEN, CDR2 SYDVKM. This CDR3 has 17 residues. The full variable domain, with the rest looked up from reference TRBV28 and TRBJ2-7, is DVKVTQSSRYLVKRTGEKVFLECVQDMDHENMFWYRQDPGLGLRLIYFSYDVKMKEKGDIPEGYSVSREKKERFSLILESASTNQTSMYLCASRPLAGVLSSYEQYFGPGTRLTVT.

This chain joins TRBV6-5 and TRBJ2-7; D is possibly TRBD2 (5 bases). The CDR3 extends over 11 amino acids. The V and J ends lost 8 bases and 3 bases respectively, with 8 bases between them. Germline V lookup: CDR1 MNHEY, CDR2 SVGAGI. The CDR3 bases are TGTGCCAGCGGCCGGGACTACGAGCAGTACTTC. It translates to CASGRDYEQYF.

This chain joins TRBV27 and TRBJ1-5; 7 positions match TRBD1. The V gene end was trimmed by 6 bases and the J gene end by 6 bases; junction bases not matched to a gene: 20. Germline assignment: CDR1 MNHEY and CDR2 SMNVEV (reference sequence). The CDR3 runs 18 residues. The CDR3 sequence: CASRLSPLVGGGSQPQHF. DNA of the CDR3: TGTGCCAGCAGACTATCCCCACTGGTTGGAGGGGGCTCTCAGCCCCAGCATTTT.

J is TRBJ2-7 and V is TRBV19; D ambiguous. Germline CDR1 and CDR2: LNHDA and SQIVND (reference sequence). The length of the CDR3 is 14 residues. Trimming shortened V by 2 bases and J by 0 bases, and 8 bases separated the two germline ends. CDR3 amino acids: CASSISRSSYEQYF. The DNA of the CDR3 is TGTGCCAGTAGTATATCTCGGAGCTCCTACGAGCAGTACTTC. Based on the CDR3 plus reference TRBV19 and TRBJ2-7, the full variable domain is DGGITQSPKYLFRKEGQNVTLSCEQNLNHDAMYWYRQDPGQGLRLIYYSQIVNDFQKGDIAEGYSVSREKKESFPLTVTSAQKNPTAFYLCASSISRSSYEQYFGPGTRLTVT.

The rearrangement joins TRBV30 to TRBJ1-5; a weak D match, TRBD1 (5 bases). This CDR3 spans 13 amino acids. Germline V gives CDR1 GTSNPN, CDR2 SVGIG (reference sequence). V dropped 3 bases and J dropped 0 bases, with 6 bases sitting between them. This CDR3 is CAWSRDSNQPQHF. The CDR3 DNA follows: TGTGCCTGGAGCAGGGATAGCAATCAGCCCCAGCATTTT.

With respect to this clone: It is unclear where the CDR3 begins or ends on the DNA, so no DNA is shown, and the CDR3 is as TCRdb lists it. This chain uses TRBV21-1 with TRBJ1-4; TRBD1, the table's D call, lacks a check against the DNA. TRBV21-1 counts as a pseudogene. The CDR3 sequence runs 16 residues, both termini included. The CDR3 reads CASSMLFGTGSEKLFF.

This chain uses TRBV5-1 with TRBJ2-7; D is unresolved. V shed 0 bases and J shed 1 base, with 5 bases lying between them. CDR1 and CDR2 (germline): SGHRS, YFSETQ. This CDR3 region has 13 residues. The CDR3 reads CASSLARSYEQYF. The CDR3, as DNA: TGCGCCAGCAGCTTGGCCCGTTCCTACGAGCAGTACTTC.

This clone has a handful of counts. This chain joins TRBV28 and TRBJ1-2; 7 bases align to TRBD1. The J segment lost 3 bases and the V segment lost 8 bases, leaving 12 bases of the junction unmatched. The CDR3 is 15 amino acids. Looked up from germline, CDR1 is MDHEN and CDR2 is SYDVKM. CDR3 sequence (DNA): TGTGCCAGCTTCGGGACAGCTAACGCCTACTATGGCTACACCTTC. This sequence encodes CASFGTANAYYGYTF.

V and J are TRBV7-2 and TRBJ1-2; 9 nucleotides line up with TRBD1. Germline V CDR1 and CDR2: SGHTA, FQGNSA. V shed 4 bases and J 7 bases; nucleotides not matched to a gene: 4. This CDR3 spans 13 amino acids. In DNA form, the CDR3 reads TGTGCCAGCAGCTACTACAGGGGGCTTGGCTACACCTTC. This sequence encodes CASSYYRGLGYTF.

The DNA of the CDR3 is TGCAGCGTTATCGGGGGGGCCTACGAGCAGTACTTC. Encoded protein: CSVIGGAYEQYF. The rearrangement uses TRBV29-1 and TRBJ2-7; 8 nucleotides line up with TRBD2. This CDR3 has 12 residues. From germline, CDR1 is SQVTM and CDR2 ANQGSEA. J gave up 2 bases and V 5 bases, and 2 bases lay outside the gene matches.

V and J are TRBV7-2 and TRBJ1-4, with D maybe TRBD1 (5 bases). The CDR3 consists of 15 residues. Germline V CDR1 and CDR2: SGHTA, FQGNSA. V lost 5 bases and J 8 bases, leaving 18 bases between the germline ends. The DNA of the CDR3 is TGTGCCAGCAGCCCACGAGGGGCGGAGAGCGAAAAACTGTTTTTT. Protein: CASSPRGAESEKLFF.

This clone has a single count. The J gene is TRBJ2-3, the V gene TRBV10-3, with TRBD1 matching 8 bases. The CDR3 spans 16 residues. Looked up from germline, CDR1 is ENHRY and CDR2 is SYGVKD. The J segment lost 0 bases and the V segment lost 1 base, leaving 3 bases of the junction unmatched. The CDR3 DNA sequence: TGTGCCATCAGTGAGTTAGGGACAGGAAGCACAGATACGCAGTATTTT. As protein: CAISELGTGSTDTQYF.

V gene TRBV30 combines with J gene TRBJ2-7; D might be TRBD1 (5 bases). This CDR3 spans 15 amino acids. Germline CDR1 is GTSNPN and CDR2 is SVGIG (reference sequence). The germline V and J ends were trimmed by 0 bases and 5 bases, with 17 bases remaining between them. CDR3 nucleotides: TGTGCCTGGAGTGTACTTCAGGGTCCGGTGAACGAGCAGTACTTC. Protein sequence: CAWSVLQGPVNEQYF.

The chain carries TRBV2 and TRBJ2-1; TRBD2 matches at 12 bases. Trimming cost V 5 bases and J 10 bases; bases outside gene matches: 15. The CDR3 consists of 17 residues. Germline V gene lookup returns CDR1 SNHLY and CDR2 FYNNEI. CDR3 in DNA: TGTGCCAGCAGTCGAGCGACTAGCGGGAGACTCCTACAGGAGCAGTTCTTC. Encoded protein: CASSRATSGRLLQEQFF.

The chain has TRBV6-5 and TRBJ2-1; 9 nucleotides align to TRBD2. With 6 bases clipped from V and 4 bases from J, the junction kept 7 bases outside the gene matches. CDR1 and CDR2 (germline): MNHEY, SVGAGI. The CDR3 runs to 15 residues. The CDR3 loop reads CASSPPSGDYNEQFF. In nucleotides, the CDR3 is TGTGCCAGCAGCCCCCCTAGCGGGGATTACAATGAGCAGTTCTTC.